This T cell receptor (beta chain) was retrieved from a study of cytomegalovirus exposure and HLA in healthy donors. General study findings and limits: 16,951 TCR beta sequences were associated with HLA alleles at 0.05 false discovery rate in a later analysis.

PCR employed 60 Vbeta and 13 Jbeta primers. Sequencing was performed with immunoSEQ multiplex PCR; in TCRdb, only in-frame clones are kept and a portion is missing. The sample carries 180,000 or so clones, around 80% recorded once. This clone was counted once. What it recognizes is unknown. Germline CDR1 is SGHTA and CDR2 is FQGNSA. Trimming left V 1 base short and J 7 bases short, with 17 bases between. This CDR3 comprises 17 residues. Sequencing was performed on PBMCs. This TCR was recovered from a woman aged 40 to 49 in good health and CMV-seropositive. V is TRBV7-2 and J is TRBJ1-6, with D possibly being TRBD1 (5 bases). The CDR3 DNA is TGTGCCAGCAGCTTAGAGCCCAGGGAAGGTGGGAATTCACCCCTCCACTTT. It translates to CASSLEPREGGNSPLHF.